The present entry profiles one TCR beta chain with its context. Its antigen is still unknown. The record originates from a study of T cells after yellow fever vaccination. Study-wide background: SMART-Seq v4 Ultra Low Input prepared libraries from low-cell fractions. Findings of the study overall: Abundant bulk-derived clonotypes could contaminate FACS-sorted repertoires.

TCRdb used MiXCR to reprocess the 5' RACE reads, holding one entry per CDR3 protein. The data contain fewer than 500,000 distinct CDR3 sequences, roughly a sixth of them singletons. The germline CDR1 and CDR2 sequences are MNHEY and SMNVEV (reference sequence). The germline V and J ends were trimmed by 4 bases and 6 bases, with 13 bases remaining between them. The CDR3 consists of 13 residues. The J gene is TRBJ2-7, the V gene TRBV27; D not resolved. The sequence came from a man aged 18 to 35 who received the YFV17D yellow fever vaccine. The sequencing here drew on PBMCs, taken before the yellow fever booster vaccination. CDR3 DNA sequence: TGTGCCAGCAGTTCGACACCGTTGAGCGAGCAGTACTTC. It is translated as CASSSTPLSEQYF.